A single sample gave rise to the 25 T cell receptor beta chains below, sequenced in a study of regulatory T cells in long-lasting Graves disease. Library construction for TCR beta used iRepertoire HTBI primers and Arm-PCR of CDR3 regions. TCRdb called the multiplex PCR reads again in MiXCR, with one record for every CDR3 protein. In the table there are a few hundred thousand distinct CDR3 sequences, around a quarter of which are singletons. As for time point: persistent/refractory GD, antithyroid drugs over 5 years with positive TRAb. RNA from PBMCs was the source of the TCR library. Sequenced here: peripheral blood mononuclear cells (PBMCs), sampled when the disease was refractory, from a patient treated with antithyroid drugs. These receptors came from a female donor with Graves disease.

The V gene is TRBV27, the J gene TRBJ1-2, with 7 nucleotides matching TRBD1. Germline V CDR1 and CDR2: MNHEY, SMNVEV (reference sequence). This CDR3 is built from 14 residues. Trimming at V came to 5 bases and at J to 4 bases, leaving 7 bases not matched to a gene. CDR3 protein: CASSPGQIIYGYTF. The CDR3 coding sequence is TGTGCCAGCAGTCCGGGACAGATAATCTATGGCTACACCTTC.

The J gene is TRBJ1-5, the V gene TRBV28, with D tentatively TRBD1 (5 bases). Germline V gene data show CDR1 as MDHEN and CDR2 as SYDVKM. The V and J ends lost 8 bases and 5 bases respectively, with 13 bases between them. The CDR3 totals 13 residues. The CDR3 DNA reads as TGTGCCAGCGGGGACCTGCGGGATCAGCCCCAGCATTTT. Translated: CASGDLRDQPQHF.

The chain has TRBV18 and TRBJ2-5; no clear D. Germline V lookup: CDR1 KGHSH, CDR2 LQKENI. The CDR3 sequence is 14 residues long. Between the trimmed V and J ends, which lost 5 bases and 3 bases, there was a span of 13 bases. The CDR3 loop reads CASSSRSGKETQYF. The CDR3 bases are TGTGCCAGCTCATCCCGTTCAGGAAAAGAGACCCAGTACTTC.

This clonotype was detected a few times. V and J are TRBV28 and TRBJ2-6; unclear D gene. V was pared by 10 bases and J by 1 base, with 5 bases between. Per the germline V gene, CDR1 is MDHEN and CDR2 is SYDVKM. This CDR3 is 12 amino acids long. The CDR3 reads CATMSGANVLTF. CDR3 DNA sequence: TGTGCCACCATGTCTGGGGCCAACGTCCTGACTTTC. The full variable domain, its missing parts supplied by reference TRBV28 and TRBJ2-6, is DVKVTQSSRYLVKRTGEKVFLECVQDMDHENMFWYRQDPGLGLRLIYFSYDVKMKEKGDIPEGYSVSREKKERFSLILESASTNQTSMYLCATMSGANVLTFGAGSRLTVL.

This chain uses TRBV29-1 with TRBJ1-1; 9 bases map to TRBD1. This CDR3 spans 16 amino acids. With 6 bases clipped from V and 0 bases from J, the junction kept 11 bases outside the gene matches. Germline V lookup: CDR1 SQVTM, CDR2 ANQGSEA. In DNA form, the CDR3 reads TGCAGCGTCATACTACCGGACAGGGGATTGAACACTGAAGCTTTCTTT. This gives the protein CSVILPDRGLNTEAFF.

As for this clonotype: Relative to the germline gene, one junction end is altered; a read error may explain this. The chain combines TRBV6-5 with TRBJ2-4; the D is unclear. The CDR3 is 18 residues long. The germline V gene encodes CDR1 MNHEY and CDR2 SVGAGI. CDR3 DNA: TGTGCCAGCGGTTACTCGCAGTCCCTCTTCCTAGCCAAAAACATTCAGTACTTC. Translation: CASGYSQSLFLAKNIQYF.

The sample holds one count of this clonotype. Compared with germline, one end of the junction differs, possibly owing to a read error. The V gene is TRBV9, the J gene TRBJ2-7, with a possible D match to TRBD2 (6 bases). The germline V gene encodes CDR1 SGDLS and CDR2 YYNGEE. The CDR3 runs 15 residues. CDR3 protein: CAGSVGGTSSYEQYF. CDR3 DNA sequence: TGTGCCGGCAGCGTAGGCGGGACGTCCTCCTACGAGCAGTACTTC.

This clonotype showed up many times. V usage is TRBV24-1 and J usage is TRBJ1-2; D unclear. Germline V CDR1 and CDR2: KGHDR, SFDVKD. The germline V and J ends were trimmed by 4 bases and 8 bases, with 10 bases remaining between them. The CDR3 sequence is 12 residues long. The CDR3 sequence: CATSELGRGYTF. CDR3 bases: TGTGCCACCAGTGAGTTAGGGAGAGGCTACACCTTC.

This clonotype has ten or more counts. As DNA, the CDR3 is TGTGCCTGGAGTGTAGACATTTCGGATCAGCCCCAGCATTTT. Protein: CAWSVDISDQPQHF. This chain connects TRBV30 to TRBJ1-5; D gene unclear. The CDR3 length is 14 residues. V was trimmed by 0 bases and J by 5 bases, leaving 11 bases between them. The germline V gene has CDR1 GTSNPN and CDR2 SVGIG (reference sequence). The whole variable domain, remainder taken from reference TRBV30 and TRBJ1-5, is SQTIHQWPATLVQPVGSPLSLECTVEGTSNPNLYWYRQAAGRGLQLLFYSVGIGQISSEVPQNLSASRPQDRQFILSSKKLLLSDSGFYLCAWSVDISDQPQHFGDGTRLSIL.

This clonotype has just a few counts. This chain uses TRBV5-8 with TRBJ1-5; 7 bases align to TRBD1. Germline CDR1 and CDR2: SGHTS and YDEGEE. The CDR3 is made up of 16 amino acids. V dropped 2 bases and J dropped 0; count of bases not matched to a gene: 5. The CDR3 is CASSFLQGISNQPQHF. The CDR3 coding sequence is TGTGCCAGCAGCTTCCTACAGGGGATTAGCAATCAGCCCCAGCATTTT.

The sample holds a few counts of this clonotype. The chain recombines TRBV5-1 with TRBJ1-1, with TRBD1 identical over 12 bases. Germline loops: CDR1 SGHRS, CDR2 YFSETQ. V lost 4 bases and J lost 4; bases outside the gene matches: 8. This CDR3 comprises 16 residues. CDR3 loop: CASSHATGQGATEAFF. CDR3 nucleotides: TGCGCCAGCAGCCATGCCACGGGACAGGGGGCCACTGAAGCTTTCTTT.

This clonotype was seen at least ten times. This chain uses TRBV2 with TRBJ1-5; D is uncertain. V was clipped by 3 bases and J by 3 bases, with 6 bases between them. The CDR3 loop spans 13 amino acids. Germline V gene lookup returns CDR1 SNHLY and CDR2 FYNNEI. CDR3 protein: CASSELANQPQHF. For the CDR3, the DNA is TGTGCCAGCAGTGAGCTGGCCAATCAGCCCCAGCATTTT.

This clonotype appeared a few times. This may stem from a read error, because a much larger clone lies one nucleotide away. In DNA, the CDR3 is TGTGCCAGCAGTGGAAAGGGGAACACTGAAGCTTTCTTT. Its protein is CASSGKGNTEAFF. V gene TRBV6-2 or TRBV6-3 combines with J gene TRBJ1-1; D gene ambiguous. V was clipped by 5 bases and J by 1 base, with 8 bases between them. Per the germline V gene, CDR1 is MNHEY and CDR2 is SVGEGT. The CDR3 runs to 13 residues.

This clonotype was observed a handful of times. This chain connects TRBV20-1 to TRBJ2-7, with 7 positions matching TRBD1. The J segment lost 5 bases and the V segment lost 5 bases, leaving 6 bases of the junction unmatched. The germline gives CDR1 DFQATT, CDR2 SNEGSKA (reference sequence). This CDR3 contains 12 residues. The CDR3 DNA follows: TGCAGTGCTGAGGACAGGACGGACGAGCAGTACTTC. The encoded protein is CSAEDRTDEQYF.

This clonotype was observed a handful of times. The chain combines TRBV30 with TRBJ2-7, with a tentative D call TRBD1 (5 bases). CDR3 length: 12 residues. V lost 4 bases to trimming and J lost 6 bases, with 13 bases between them. Germline lookup yields CDR1 GTSNPN and CDR2 SVGIG (reference sequence). The CDR3 here is CAWKASGFEQYF. In DNA form, the CDR3 reads TGTGCCTGGAAGGCCTCAGGGTTCGAGCAGTACTTC.

This chain connects TRBV20-1 to TRBJ2-4; 7 bases fit TRBD1. CDR1 and CDR2 (germline): DFQATT, SNEGSKA (reference sequence). Trimming cost V 2 bases and J 0 bases; bases outside gene matches: 7. This CDR3 region has 16 residues. CDR3 sequence: CSARLNRGLAKNIQYF. The DNA of the CDR3 is TGCAGTGCTAGACTAAACAGGGGCCTAGCCAAAAACATTCAGTACTTC.

The chain has TRBV6-5 and TRBJ1-1; D gene uncertain. The germline V gene has CDR1 MNHEY and CDR2 SVGAGI. CDR3 length: 13 amino acids. The V gene lost 0 bases and the J gene lost 7 bases, with 9 bases spanning the gap. The CDR3 DNA is TGTGCCAGCAGTTACTCGGGCGGCGGTGAAGCTTTCTTT. It encodes CASSYSGGGEAFF.

This clonotype was recorded at least ten times. The chain recombines TRBV28 with TRBJ2-7; 9 bases match TRBD2. The CDR3 has 16 amino acids. Looked up from germline, CDR1 is MDHEN and CDR2 is SYDVKM. The trim removed 5 bases at V and 6 bases at J, leaving 14 bases unmatched. The DNA of the CDR3 is TGTGCCAGCAGTGACTCTTCGGGACTAGCTTGGGCCGAGCAGTACTTC. Residues: CASSDSSGLAWAEQYF.

Written as DNA, the CDR3 is TGTGCCAGCAGTAAACGACTAGCGGGAGGGGAGACCCAGTACTTC. It specifies CASSKRLAGGETQYF. J is TRBJ2-5 and V is TRBV12-3 or TRBV12-4, with TRBD2 matching over 14 bases. V was pared by 5 bases and J by 5 bases, with 4 bases of the junction left unmatched. The CDR3 is 15 amino acids.

This clonotype has ten or more counts. The genes are TRBV28 and TRBJ2-5; D assignment may be TRBD1 or TRBD2 (5 bases each). The CDR3 runs 15 residues. The ends were cut back, 5 bases at V and 3 bases at J, with 16 bases in the middle. Per germline, CDR1 MDHEN and CDR2 SYDVKM. This CDR3 reads CASSPSGTEEETQYF. As DNA, the CDR3 is TGTGCCAGCAGTCCTTCCGGGACGGAAGAAGAGACCCAGTACTTC.

This clonotype appeared a few times. The chain couples TRBV13 to TRBJ1-1; 10 positions agree with TRBD1. Germline V gene lookup returns CDR1 PRHDT and CDR2 FYEKMQ (reference sequence). V shed 6 bases and J 6 bases; nucleotides not matched to a gene: 4. This CDR3 spans 13 amino acids. The CDR3 protein is CASSRDRGAEAFF. The DNA for the CDR3 is TGTGCCAGCAGTCGGGACAGGGGTGCTGAAGCTTTCTTT.

The genes are TRBV9 and TRBJ2-2, with D unclear. The V gene's germline CDR1 is SGDLS and CDR2 YYNGEE. V was cut by 1 base and J by 3 bases, with 4 bases left in between. CDR3 length: 13 amino acids. DNA for the CDR3: TGTGCCAGCAGCGTACCTTACACCGGGGAGCTGTTTTTT. This translates into CASSVPYTGELFF. The variable domain in full, with the rest retrieved from reference TRBV9 and TRBJ2-2, is DSGVTQTPKHLITATGQRVTLRCSPRSGDLSVYWYQQSLDQGLQFLIQYYNGEERAKGNILERFSAQQFPDLHSELNLSSLELGDSALYFCASSVPYTGELFFGEGSRLTVL.

V is TRBV6-1 and J is TRBJ2-7; D is possibly TRBD1 (5 bases). This CDR3 region has 13 residues. The V gene's germline CDR1 is MNHNS and CDR2 SASEGT. Deletions cut 1 base from V and 3 bases from J, with 7 bases between. For the CDR3, the DNA is TGTGCCAGCAGTGAAGACGACAGCTACGAGCAGTACTTC. Translated: CASSEDDSYEQYF.

The chain joins TRBV5-6 to TRBJ2-1; 9 bases are a match to TRBD2. V lost 2 bases and J lost 4; bases outside the gene matches: 4. The CDR3 is 15 amino acids. CDR1 SGHDT and CDR2 YYEEEE come from the germline V gene. CDR3 DNA sequence: TGTGCCAGCAGCTTCTTCGCGGGAGGGTACAATGAGCAGTTCTTC. This codes for CASSFFAGGYNEQFF.

The CDR3 region has the DNA TGTGCCAGCAGCCCACGCCGGGGCGGGAGGGGTTACAATGAGCAGTTCTTC. Its protein product is CASSPRRGGRGYNEQFF. The rearrangement uses TRBV7-3 and TRBJ2-1; 9 bases map to TRBD2. Germline V lookup: CDR1 SGHTA, CDR2 FQGTGA. This CDR3 comprises 17 residues. Trimming removed 5 bases from V and 4 bases from J; junction bases left unmatched: 12.